The rows below give T cell receptor beta chains drawn from one sample of a study of STAT5B mutations in CD4+ large granular lymphocyte leukemia. The table came from immunoSEQ multiplex PCR; TCRdb's copy has only in-frame clones and leaves some out. The sample yields about 18,000 clones, around 84% seen once. Sequencing input: CD4+ T cells from blood buffy coats. The receptor set was obtained from a human donor in good health. Both conserved end residues are part of each CDR3. D genes are given only for firm matches. Clone size is stated in some rows and not others, as once, few, many or a class when expanded.

abundance,len,v_gene,j_gene,d_gene,CDR3aa,CDR3nt
.,15,TRBV5-4,TRBJ2-2,TRBD2,CASSRREGNTGELFF,TGTGCCAGCAGTCGGCGGGAGGGAAACACCGGGGAGCTGTTTTTT
once,14,TRBV6-1,TRBJ1-2,.,CAIYGTRANYGYTF,TGTGCCATTTACGGGACCCGGGCCAACTATGGCTACACCTTC
.,14,TRBV2,TRBJ2-3,TRBD1,CASTRQGLIDTQYF,TGTGCCAGCACCAGACAGGGTCTGATAGATACGCAGTATTTT
.,8,TRBV27,TRBJ2-7,.,CASREQYF,TGTGCCAGCCGGGAGCAGTACTTC
.,14,TRBV11-2,TRBJ2-7,.,CASSLDRRMGEQYF,TGTGCCAGCAGCTTAGATCGTAGGATGGGAGAGCAGTACTTC
.,15,TRBV2,TRBJ2-3,.,CASSVSRTNTDTQYF,TGTGCCAGCAGTGTCTCTAGGACTAACACAGATACGCAGTATTTT
.,16,TRBV10-3,TRBJ2-5,TRBD2,CAISESFSGSTETQYF,TGTGCCATCAGTGAGTCTTTCAGCGGGAGTACAGAGACCCAGTACTTC
once,13,TRBV6-1,TRBJ2-7,TRBD1,CATTGQISYEQYF,TGTGCCACTACGGGACAGATTTCCTACGAGCAGTACTTC
.,15,TRBV25-1,TRBJ1-3,TRBD1,CASSPRGQGGNTIYF,TGTGCCAGCAGCCCAAGGGGACAGGGAGGAAACACCATATATTTT
.,15,TRBV27,TRBJ2-7,.,CASRLGLSSSYEQYF,TGTGCCAGCAGATTGGGACTGTCGAGCTCCTACGAGCAGTACTTC
once,13,TRBV19,TRBJ2-3,.,CASTLVGTDTQYF,TGTGCCAGTACCCTGGTCGGCACAGATACGCAGTATTTT
.,14,TRBV30,TRBJ1-4,.,CAWSGQIVNEKLFF,TGTGCCTGGAGCGGACAGATTGTGAATGAAAAACTGTTTTTT
.,12,TRBV10-3,TRBJ2-2,.,CATNEGAGELFF,TGTGCCACCAACGAGGGAGCCGGGGAGCTGTTTTTT
.,12,TRBV7-2,TRBJ2-1,.,CASSQTGTITFF,TGTGCCAGCAGCCAGACCGGGACAATAACGTTCTTC
.,14,TRBV19,TRBJ2-7,TRBD1,CASTLTGERHEQYF,TGTGCCAGTACCTTGACAGGGGAGAGGCACGAGCAGTACTTC
.,12,TRBV29-1,TRBJ1-1,.,CSVDQGNTEAFF,TGCAGCGTAGACCAGGGAAACACTGAAGCTTTCTTT